This T cell receptor beta chain was recorded in a study of response to subunit inactivated influenza vaccine. The CDR3 covers 12 residues. Germline-derived CDR1 and CDR2 are DFQATT and SNEGSKA (reference sequence). V lost 1 base and J lost 8; bases outside the gene matches: 2. This clonotype was counted a few times. TCRdb processed the RT-PCR reads anew with MiXCR; each CDR3 protein has one entry. The data show about 570,000 distinct CDR3 sequences, roughly 10% seen once. In addition, the sample was reused for a study of T cells expressing NK-cell markers. That report adds: Synthesis of TCR beta cDNA relied on 5'RACE template switching carrying UMIs. Sorting of alpha-beta TCR T cells alone was achieved in several experiments with an anti-gamma-delta TCR antibody. About 1.0-7.5% of CD8+ T cells in about six donors belonged to dominant NKG2C+ clonotypes. Nothing established the HCMV specificity of expanded NKG2C+ T cell clones.

The receptor was derived from a man aged 50 or older who received an inactivated influenza vaccine. The V and J genes are TRBV20-1 and TRBJ2-1, with 7 nucleotides matching TRBD2. Sequenced here: PBMCs from blood, sampled on the day of vaccination. The CDR3 reads CSARGLAHEQFF. The CDR3 DNA reads as TGCAGTGCTAGAGGACTAGCTCATGAGCAGTTCTTC.